This T cell receptor beta chain is from a study of shared clonotypes between healthy human individuals. Method: immunoSEQ multiplex PCR; TCRdb's copy keeps in-frame clones and lacks some. The sample lists hundreds of thousands of clones, about 96% occurring once. Notes on this clone: The same CDR3 is also encoded by other DNA sequences in this sample.

Germline V gene lookup returns CDR1 MDHEN and CDR2 SYDVKM. The CDR3 has 11 amino acids. Trimming stripped 5 bases from V and 4 bases from J, with 6 bases between. The chain combines TRBV28 with TRBJ2-7; D call uncertain. The sequence was obtained from a man between 25 and 39 years old in good health. Sequenced input: memory CD8+ T cells sorted from blood. Subset noted: CD45RO+ cells pooled with CCR7-negative TemRA cells. In nucleotides, the CDR3 is TGTGCCAGCAGTCCCCGTTACGAGCAGTACTTC. Translated, it gives CASSPRYEQYF.